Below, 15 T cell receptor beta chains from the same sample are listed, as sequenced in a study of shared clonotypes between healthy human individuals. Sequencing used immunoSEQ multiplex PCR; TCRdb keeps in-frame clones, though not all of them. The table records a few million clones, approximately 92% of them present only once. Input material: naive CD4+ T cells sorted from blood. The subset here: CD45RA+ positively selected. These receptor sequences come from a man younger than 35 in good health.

The DNA of the CDR3 is TGCGCCAGCAGCTTTGGGACAGACGGAAACACCATATATTTT. Amino acid sequence: CASSFGTDGNTIYF. This sequence joins TRBV5-1 and TRBJ1-3; 7 nucleotides align to TRBD1. CDR1 and CDR2 from the germline V gene are SGHRS and YFSETQ. This CDR3 is built from 14 residues. V shed 2 bases and J 4 bases; nucleotides not matched to a gene: 3.

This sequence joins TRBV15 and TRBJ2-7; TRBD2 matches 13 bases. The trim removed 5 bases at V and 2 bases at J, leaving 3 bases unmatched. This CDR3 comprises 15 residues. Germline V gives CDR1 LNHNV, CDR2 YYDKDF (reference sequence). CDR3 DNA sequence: TGTGCCACCAGCGGGGGGACTAGCGGGGCCTACGAGCAGTACTTC. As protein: CATSGGTSGAYEQYF.

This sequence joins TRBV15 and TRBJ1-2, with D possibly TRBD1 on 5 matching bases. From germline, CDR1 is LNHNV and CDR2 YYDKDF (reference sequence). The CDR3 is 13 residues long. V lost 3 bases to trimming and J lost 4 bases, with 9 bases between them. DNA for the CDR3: TGTGCCACCAGCAGGGGGCGGGTCTATGGCTACACCTTC. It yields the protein CATSRGRVYGYTF.

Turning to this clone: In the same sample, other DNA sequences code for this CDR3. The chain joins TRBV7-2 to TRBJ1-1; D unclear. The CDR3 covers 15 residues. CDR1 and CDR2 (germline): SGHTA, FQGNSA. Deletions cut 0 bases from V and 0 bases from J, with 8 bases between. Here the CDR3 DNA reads TGTGCCAGCAGCTTAGCAGGGCGTATGAACACTGAAGCTTTCTTT. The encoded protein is CASSLAGRMNTEAFF.

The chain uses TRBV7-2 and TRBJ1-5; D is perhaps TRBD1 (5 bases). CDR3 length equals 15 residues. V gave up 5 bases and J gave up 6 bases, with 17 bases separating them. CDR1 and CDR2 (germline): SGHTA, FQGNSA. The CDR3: CASSPFGAKSQPQHF. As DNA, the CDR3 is TGTGCCAGCAGCCCTTTTGGGGCGAAGAGTCAGCCCCAGCATTTT.

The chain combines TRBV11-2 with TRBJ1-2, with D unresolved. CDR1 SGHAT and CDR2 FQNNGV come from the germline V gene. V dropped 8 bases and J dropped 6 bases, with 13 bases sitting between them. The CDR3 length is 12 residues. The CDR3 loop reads CASAYGEDGYTF. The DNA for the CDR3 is TGTGCCAGCGCCTATGGAGAGGATGGCTACACCTTC.

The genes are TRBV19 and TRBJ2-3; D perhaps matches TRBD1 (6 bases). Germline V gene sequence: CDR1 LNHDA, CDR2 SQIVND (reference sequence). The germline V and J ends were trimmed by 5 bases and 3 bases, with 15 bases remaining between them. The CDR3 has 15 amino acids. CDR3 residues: CASSLTPGETDTQYF. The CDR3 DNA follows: TGTGCCAGTAGTTTAACCCCAGGGGAGACAGATACGCAGTATTTT. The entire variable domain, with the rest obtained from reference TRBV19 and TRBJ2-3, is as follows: DGGITQSPKYLFRKEGQNVTLSCEQNLNHDAMYWYRQDPGQGLRLIYYSQIVNDFQKGDIAEGYSVSREKKESFPLTVTSAQKNPTAFYLCASSLTPGETDTQYFGPGTRLTVL.

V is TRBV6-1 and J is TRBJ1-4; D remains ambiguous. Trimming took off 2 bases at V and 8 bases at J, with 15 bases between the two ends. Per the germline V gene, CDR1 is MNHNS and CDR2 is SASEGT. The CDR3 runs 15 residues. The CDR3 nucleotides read TGTGCCAGCAGTGAACGGCAGTGGGGTAGGGAAAAACTGTTTTTT. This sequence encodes CASSERQWGREKLFF.

Written as DNA, the CDR3 is TGTGCCAGCAGCAAAAGAGGGACAGGGTCTAATAATTCACCCCTCCACTTT. Translated: CASSKRGTGSNNSPLHF. J is TRBJ1-6 and V is TRBV21-1; TRBD1 is the table's D call and was not checked against the DNA. TRBV21-1 is deemed a pseudogene. The CDR3 totals 17 residues.

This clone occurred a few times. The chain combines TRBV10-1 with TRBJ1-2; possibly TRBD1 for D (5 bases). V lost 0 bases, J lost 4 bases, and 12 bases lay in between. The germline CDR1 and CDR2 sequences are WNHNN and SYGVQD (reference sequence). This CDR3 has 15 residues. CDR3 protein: CASSESPSGTYGYTF. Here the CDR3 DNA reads TGCGCCAGCAGTGAGTCCCCCTCGGGGACCTATGGCTACACCTTC.

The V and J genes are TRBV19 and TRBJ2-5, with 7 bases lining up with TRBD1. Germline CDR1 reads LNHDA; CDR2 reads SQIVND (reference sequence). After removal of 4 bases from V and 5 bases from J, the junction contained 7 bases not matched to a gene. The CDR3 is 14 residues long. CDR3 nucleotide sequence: TGTGCCAGTAGTAGACGGGACAGCTGGGAGACCCAGTACTTC. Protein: CASSRRDSWETQYF.

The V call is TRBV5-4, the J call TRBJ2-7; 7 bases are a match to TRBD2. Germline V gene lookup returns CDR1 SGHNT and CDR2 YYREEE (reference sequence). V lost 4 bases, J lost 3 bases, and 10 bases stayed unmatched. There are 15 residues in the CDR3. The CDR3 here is CASSRDGTNSYEQYF. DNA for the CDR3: TGTGCCAGCAGCCGCGATGGGACTAACAGCTACGAGCAGTACTTC.

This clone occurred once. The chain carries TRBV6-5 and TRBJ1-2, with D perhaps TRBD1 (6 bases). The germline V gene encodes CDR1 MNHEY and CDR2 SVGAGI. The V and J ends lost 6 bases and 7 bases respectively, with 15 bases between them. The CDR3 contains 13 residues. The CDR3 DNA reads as TGTGCCAGCAGCTATACAGGGACAAGTGGCTACACCTTC. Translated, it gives CASSYTGTSGYTF.

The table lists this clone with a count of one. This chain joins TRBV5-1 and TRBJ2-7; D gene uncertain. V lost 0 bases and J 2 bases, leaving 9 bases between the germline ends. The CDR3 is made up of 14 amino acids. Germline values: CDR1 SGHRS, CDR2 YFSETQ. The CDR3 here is CASSLEHLAYEQYF. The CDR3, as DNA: TGCGCCAGCAGCTTGGAACACCTCGCCTACGAGCAGTACTTC.

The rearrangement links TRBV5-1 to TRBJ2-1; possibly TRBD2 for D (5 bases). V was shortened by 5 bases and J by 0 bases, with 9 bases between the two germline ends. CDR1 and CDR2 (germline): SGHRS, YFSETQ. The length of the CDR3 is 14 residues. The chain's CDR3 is CASRAESSYNEQFF. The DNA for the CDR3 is TGCGCCAGCAGAGCGGAGAGCTCCTACAATGAGCAGTTCTTC.